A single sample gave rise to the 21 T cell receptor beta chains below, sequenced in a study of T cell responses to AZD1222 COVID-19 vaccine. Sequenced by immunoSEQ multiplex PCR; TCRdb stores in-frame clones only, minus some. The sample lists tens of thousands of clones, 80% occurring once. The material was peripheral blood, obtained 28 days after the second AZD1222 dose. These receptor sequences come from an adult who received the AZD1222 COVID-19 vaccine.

The CDR3 loop is CASSPVGTAHYEQYF. The CDR3 DNA follows: TGTGCCAGCAGCCCGGTGGGGACAGCCCATTACGAGCAGTACTTC. The V gene is TRBV7-9, the J gene TRBJ2-7, with TRBD1 matching over 7 bases. The CDR3 is 15 residues long. The germline CDR1 and CDR2 sequences are SEHNR and FQNEAQ (reference sequence). Trimming removed 5 bases from V and 4 bases from J; junction bases left unmatched: 11.

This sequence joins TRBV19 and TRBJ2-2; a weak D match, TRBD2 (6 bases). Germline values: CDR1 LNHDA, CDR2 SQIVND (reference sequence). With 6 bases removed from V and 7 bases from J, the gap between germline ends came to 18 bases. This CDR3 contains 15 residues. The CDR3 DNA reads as TGTGCCAGTAGCCCCGGGTCCTCTAGCGACGGGGAGCTGTTTTTT. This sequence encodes CASSPGSSSDGELFF. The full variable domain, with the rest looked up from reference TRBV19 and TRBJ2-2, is DGGITQSPKYLFRKEGQNVTLSCEQNLNHDAMYWYRQDPGQGLRLIYYSQIVNDFQKGDIAEGYSVSREKKESFPLTVTSAQKNPTAFYLCASSPGSSSDGELFFGEGSRLTVL.

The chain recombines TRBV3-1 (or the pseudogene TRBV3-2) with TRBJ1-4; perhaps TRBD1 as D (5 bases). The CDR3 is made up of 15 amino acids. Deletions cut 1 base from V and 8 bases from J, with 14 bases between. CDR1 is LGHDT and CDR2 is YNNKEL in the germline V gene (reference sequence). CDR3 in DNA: TGTGCCAGCAGCCAAGGTCTCCAGGGCTTGGAAAAACTGTTTTTT. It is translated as CASSQGLQGLEKLFF.

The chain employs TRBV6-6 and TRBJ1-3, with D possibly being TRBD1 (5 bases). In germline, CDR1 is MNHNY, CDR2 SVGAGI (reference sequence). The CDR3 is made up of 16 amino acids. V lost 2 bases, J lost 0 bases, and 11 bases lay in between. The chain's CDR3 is CASSYVDKNSGNTIYF. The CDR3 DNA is TGTGCCAGCAGTTACGTGGACAAAAACTCTGGAAACACCATATATTTT.

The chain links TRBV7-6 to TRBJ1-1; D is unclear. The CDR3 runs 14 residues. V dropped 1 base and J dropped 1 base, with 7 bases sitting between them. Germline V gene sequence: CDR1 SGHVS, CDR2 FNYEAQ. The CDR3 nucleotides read TGTGCCAGCAGCTTAGGATTTACGAACACTGAAGCTTTCTTT. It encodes CASSLGFTNTEAFF. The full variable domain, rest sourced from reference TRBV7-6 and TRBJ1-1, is GAGVSQSPRYKVTKRGQDVALRCDPISGHVSLYWYRQALGQGPEFLTYFNYEAQQDKSGLPNDRFSAERPEGSISTLTIQRTEQRDSAMYRCASSLGFTNTEAFFGQGTRLTVV.

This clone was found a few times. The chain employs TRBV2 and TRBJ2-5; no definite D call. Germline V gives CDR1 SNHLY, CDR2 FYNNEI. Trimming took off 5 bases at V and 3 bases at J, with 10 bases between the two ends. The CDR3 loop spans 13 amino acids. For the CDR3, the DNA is TGTGCCAGCAGTATTAGACAAGAAGAGACCCAGTACTTC. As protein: CASSIRQEETQYF.

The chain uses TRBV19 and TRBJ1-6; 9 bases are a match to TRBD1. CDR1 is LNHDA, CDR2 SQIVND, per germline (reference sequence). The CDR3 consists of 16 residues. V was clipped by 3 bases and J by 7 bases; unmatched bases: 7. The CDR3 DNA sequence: TGTGCCAGTAGTATTCCGGACAGGGGAGAAAATTCACCCCTCCACTTT. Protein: CASSIPDRGENSPLHF.

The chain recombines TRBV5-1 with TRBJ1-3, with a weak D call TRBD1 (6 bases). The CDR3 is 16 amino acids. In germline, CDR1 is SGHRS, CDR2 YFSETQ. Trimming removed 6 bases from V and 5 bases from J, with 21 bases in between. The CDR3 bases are TGCGCCAGCACGCCTGGCTCAGGGGCTGAAAGAAACACCATATATTTT. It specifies CASTPGSGAERNTIYF.

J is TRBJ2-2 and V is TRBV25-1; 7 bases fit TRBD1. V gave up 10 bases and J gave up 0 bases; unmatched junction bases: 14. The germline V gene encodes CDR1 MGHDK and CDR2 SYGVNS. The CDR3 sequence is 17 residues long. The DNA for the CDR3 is TGTGCCACCAAAGACAGGGTCCCCTCCGCGAACACCGGGGAGCTGTTTTTT. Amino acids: CATKDRVPSANTGELFF.

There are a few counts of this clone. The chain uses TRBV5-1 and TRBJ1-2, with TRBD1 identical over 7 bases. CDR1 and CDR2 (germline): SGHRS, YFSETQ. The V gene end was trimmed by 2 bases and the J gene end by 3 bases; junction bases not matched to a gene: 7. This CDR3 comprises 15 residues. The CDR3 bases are TGCGCCAGCAGCTTTTCCCCAACAGGGGACTATGGCTACACCTTC. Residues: CASSFSPTGDYGYTF. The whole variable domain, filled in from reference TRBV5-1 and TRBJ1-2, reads KAGVTQTPRYLIKTRGQQVTLSCSPISGHRSVSWYQQTPGQGLQFLFEYFSETQRNKGNFPGRFSGRQFSNSRSEMNVSTLELGDSALYLCASSFSPTGDYGYTFGSGTRLTVV.

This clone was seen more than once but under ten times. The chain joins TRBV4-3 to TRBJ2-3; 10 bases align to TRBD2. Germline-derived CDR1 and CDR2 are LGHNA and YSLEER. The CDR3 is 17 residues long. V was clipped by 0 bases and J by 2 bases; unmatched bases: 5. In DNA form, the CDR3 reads TGCGCCAGCAGCCAAGACGCTAGCGGGGGACTCACAGATACGCAGTATTTT. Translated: CASSQDASGGLTDTQYF.

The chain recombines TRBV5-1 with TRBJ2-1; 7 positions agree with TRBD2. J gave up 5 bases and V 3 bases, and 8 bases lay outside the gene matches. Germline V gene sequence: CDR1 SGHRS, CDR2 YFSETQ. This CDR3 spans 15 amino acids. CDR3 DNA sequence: TGCGCCAGCAGCTACCTCGGACTAGGTAACAATGAGCAGTTCTTC. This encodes CASSYLGLGNNEQFF.

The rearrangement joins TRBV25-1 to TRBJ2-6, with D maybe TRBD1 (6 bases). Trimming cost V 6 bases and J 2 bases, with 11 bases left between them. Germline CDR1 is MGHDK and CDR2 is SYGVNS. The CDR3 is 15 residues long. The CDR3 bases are TGTGCCAGCAGGGCAGGGGACGCTGGGGCCAACGTCCTGACTTTC. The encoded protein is CASRAGDAGANVLTF.

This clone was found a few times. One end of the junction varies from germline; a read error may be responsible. CDR3 in DNA: TGTGCTAGCAGCTTAGCGCCTTTAGCGGGGCTTGTCAACAATGAGCAGTTCTTC. It codes for CASSLAPLAGLVNNEQFF. This chain connects TRBV7-7 to TRBJ2-1, with 8 positions matching TRBD2. The length of the CDR3 is 18 residues. Germline V gives CDR1 SSHAT, CDR2 FNYEAQ (reference sequence).

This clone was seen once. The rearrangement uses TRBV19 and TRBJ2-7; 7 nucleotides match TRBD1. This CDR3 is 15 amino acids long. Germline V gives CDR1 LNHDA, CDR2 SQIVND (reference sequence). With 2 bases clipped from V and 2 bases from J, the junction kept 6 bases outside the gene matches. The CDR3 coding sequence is TGTGCCAGTAGTATAAGGGGACAGCCAGCCTACGAGCAGTACTTC. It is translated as CASSIRGQPAYEQYF.

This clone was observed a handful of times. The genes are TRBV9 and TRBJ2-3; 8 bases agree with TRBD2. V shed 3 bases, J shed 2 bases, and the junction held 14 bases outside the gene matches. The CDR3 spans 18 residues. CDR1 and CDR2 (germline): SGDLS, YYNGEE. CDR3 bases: TGTGCCAGCAGCGCCGATATAGCGGGGCCTAATCCCACAGATACGCAGTATTTT. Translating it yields CASSADIAGPNPTDTQYF.

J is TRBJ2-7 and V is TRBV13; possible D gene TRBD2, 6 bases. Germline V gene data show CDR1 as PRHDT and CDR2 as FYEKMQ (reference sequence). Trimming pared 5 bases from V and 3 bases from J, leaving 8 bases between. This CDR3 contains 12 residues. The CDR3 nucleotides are TGTGCCAGCAGCCTGGGGGGCTACGAGCAGTACTTC. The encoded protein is CASSLGGYEQYF.

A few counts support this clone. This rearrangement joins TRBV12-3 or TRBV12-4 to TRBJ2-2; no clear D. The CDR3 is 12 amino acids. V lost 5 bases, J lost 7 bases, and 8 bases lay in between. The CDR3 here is CASSDGSGELFF. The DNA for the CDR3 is TGTGCCAGCAGTGATGGCAGCGGGGAGCTGTTTTTT.

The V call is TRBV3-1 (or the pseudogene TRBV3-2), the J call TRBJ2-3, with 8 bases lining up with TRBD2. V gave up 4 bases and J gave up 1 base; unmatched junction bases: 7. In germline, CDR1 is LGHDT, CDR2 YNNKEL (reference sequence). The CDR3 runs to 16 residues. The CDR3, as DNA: TGTGCCAGCAGCCCGCGGGGGGCAGGGGGCACAGATACGCAGTATTTT. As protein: CASSPRGAGGTDTQYF.

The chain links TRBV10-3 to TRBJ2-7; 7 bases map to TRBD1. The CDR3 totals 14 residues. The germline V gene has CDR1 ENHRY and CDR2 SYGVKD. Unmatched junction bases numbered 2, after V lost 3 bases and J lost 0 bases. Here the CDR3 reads CAISDRGSSYEQYF. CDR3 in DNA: TGTGCCATCAGTGACAGGGGGTCCTCCTACGAGCAGTACTTC.

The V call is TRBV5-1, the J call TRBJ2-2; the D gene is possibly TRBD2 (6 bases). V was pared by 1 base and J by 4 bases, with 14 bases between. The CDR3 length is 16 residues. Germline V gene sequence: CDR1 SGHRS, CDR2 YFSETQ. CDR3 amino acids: CASSLPGTLITGELFF. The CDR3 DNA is TGCGCCAGCAGCTTGCCCGGGACTCTAATCACCGGGGAGCTGTTTTTT.